The 16 T cell receptor beta chains below come from one sample, sequenced in a study of blood T cell repertoires in COVID-19. The assay was immunoSEQ multiplex PCR, and TCRdb's table has in-frame clones only and misses some. Of some 200,000 clones listed, 80% to 85% are singletons. Material for sequencing was peripheral blood. These receptors came from a woman aged 55-70 years with acute or convalescent COVID-19.

In this sample, this clone turned up once. The chain uses TRBV12-5 and TRBJ2-3, with 10 bases aligning to TRBD2. The CDR3 covers 17 residues. Per the germline V gene, CDR1 is LGHNT and CDR2 is FRNRAP. The junction had 4 bases not matched to a gene; V was cut back by 1 base and J by 0 bases. CDR3 in DNA: TGTGCTAGTGGTTTGGGACTAGCGGGCTGGAGCACAGATACGCAGTATTTT. Translated, it gives CASGLGLAGWSTDTQYF.

This clone was seen once. The rearrangement links TRBV10-2 to TRBJ2-3, with D perhaps matching TRBD1 (6 bases). V lost 2 bases, J lost 6 bases, and 21 bases lay in between. Germline lookup yields CDR1 WSHSY and CDR2 SAAADI. The CDR3 is made up of 17 amino acids. Written as DNA, the CDR3 is TGCGCCAGCAGTGAGGTATACAGGGCAAATTTTATTGATACGCAGTATTTT. It translates to CASSEVYRANFIDTQYF.

This chain uses TRBV9 with TRBJ1-2, with TRBD1 identical over 9 bases. The CDR3 is 20 amino acids. In germline, CDR1 is SGDLS, CDR2 YYNGEE. V trimming: 0 bases; J trimming: 0 bases; junction bases outside the gene matches: 15. The CDR3 sequence: CASSVGPFRDRVTPNYGYTF. In DNA, the CDR3 is TGTGCCAGCAGCGTAGGACCTTTCCGGGACAGGGTAACTCCTAACTATGGCTACACCTTC. The variable domain in full, completed from reference TRBV9 and TRBJ1-2, reads DSGVTQTPKHLITATGQRVTLRCSPRSGDLSVYWYQQSLDQGLQFLIQYYNGEERAKGNILERFSAQQFPDLHSELNLSSLELGDSALYFCASSVGPFRDRVTPNYGYTFGSGTRLTVV.

DNA for the CDR3: TGCGCCAGCAGCCAAGATCGGGGAAACAGGGGGAGCTCCTCTGGAAACACCATATATTTT. Its protein product is CASSQDRGNRGSSSGNTIYF. V gene TRBV4-1 combines with J gene TRBJ1-3; the match to TRBD1 covers 8 bases. Per the germline V gene, CDR1 is MGHRA and CDR2 is YSYEKL. After removal of 0 bases from V and 0 bases from J, the junction contained 13 bases not matched to a gene. The CDR3 runs 20 residues.

The chain joins TRBV3-1 (or the pseudogene TRBV3-2) to TRBJ1-1; TRBD1 might be the D (5 bases). Germline loops: CDR1 LGHDT, CDR2 YNNKEL (reference sequence). Trimming pared 6 bases from V and 1 base from J, leaving 12 bases between. This CDR3 has 14 amino acids. CDR3 in amino acids: CASRPGLKNTEAFF. CDR3 bases: TGTGCCAGCAGACCGGGACTTAAGAACACTGAAGCTTTCTTT.

The rearrangement uses TRBV7-9 and TRBJ2-7; D perhaps matches TRBD1 (5 bases). Germline V gene sequence: CDR1 SEHNR, CDR2 FQNEAQ (reference sequence). This CDR3 spans 13 amino acids. V lost 3 bases to trimming and J lost 6 bases, with 12 bases between them. The CDR3 sequence is CASSFDTGSEQYF. The CDR3 coding sequence is TGTGCCAGCAGCTTCGATACAGGATCCGAGCAGTACTTC.

The chain is built from TRBV18 and TRBJ2-7, with D unclear. CDR3 length equals 14 residues. Germline V lookup: CDR1 KGHSH, CDR2 LQKENI. Between the trimmed V and J ends, which lost 4 bases and 0 bases, there was a span of 10 bases. The CDR3 bases are TGTGCCAGCTCACTAGACACCCGCTCCTACGAGCAGTACTTC. It yields the protein CASSLDTRSYEQYF.

This clone has a single count. V and J are TRBV18 and TRBJ1-2; tentative D call: TRBD1 (6 bases). CDR3 size: 12 residues. Germline CDR1 reads KGHSH; CDR2 reads LQKENI. The V end was cut by 4 bases, the J end by 3 bases, with 6 bases between. The chain's CDR3 is CASSHRDYGYTF. DNA for the CDR3: TGTGCCAGCTCACACAGGGACTATGGCTACACCTTC.

The rearrangement uses TRBV20-1 and TRBJ2-5; TRBD2 matches 8 bases. Germline lookup yields CDR1 DFQATT and CDR2 SNEGSKA (reference sequence). The CDR3 contains 15 residues. The V and J ends lost 3 bases and 1 base, in that order; junction bases with no gene match: 7. CDR3 coding DNA: TGCAGTGCTAGTACGGTAGCGGGGAGCCAAGAGACCCAGTACTTC. It is translated as CSASTVAGSQETQYF.

In regard to this clone: Distinct nucleotide sequences in the sample also encode this CDR3. The chain carries TRBV14 and TRBJ1-2, with D tentatively TRBD1 (6 bases). The CDR3 extends over 14 amino acids. V gave up 0 bases and J gave up 4 bases, with 9 bases separating them. Germline CDR1 SGHDN, CDR2 FVKESK. The DNA of the CDR3 is TGTGCCAGCAGCCAAGATCACAGGGTCTATGGCTACACCTTC. This encodes CASSQDHRVYGYTF.

In this sample, this clone turned up a few times. The chain is built from TRBV19 and TRBJ1-2; perhaps TRBD1 as D (6 bases). CDR3 size: 12 residues. V was pared by 6 bases and J by 8 bases, with 13 bases between. Per the germline V gene, CDR1 is LNHDA and CDR2 is SQIVND (reference sequence). In DNA, the CDR3 is TGTGCCAGTAGCCCACAGGGCCCCGGCTACACCTTC. Amino acids: CASSPQGPGYTF.

This chain joins TRBV27 and TRBJ2-1; TRBD2 might be the D (7 bases). In germline, CDR1 is MNHEY, CDR2 SMNVEV (reference sequence). Trimming removed 5 bases from V and 5 bases from J, with 13 bases in between. The CDR3 has 14 residues. The CDR3 DNA follows: TGTGCCAGCAGTAAGTGGGGGGGCCACAATGAGCAGTTCTTC. Translation: CASSKWGGHNEQFF.

The gene calls are TRBV30 and TRBJ1-6; no clear D. The CDR3 is made up of 13 amino acids. V lost 3 bases and J 4 bases, leaving 7 bases between the germline ends. Germline CDR1 is GTSNPN and CDR2 is SVGIG (reference sequence). In DNA form, the CDR3 reads TGTGCCTGGAGAGGAGGGTATAATTCACCCCTCCACTTT. This translates into CAWRGGYNSPLHF.

This clone occurred once. This chain links TRBV27 with TRBJ1-2; unclear D gene. This CDR3 comprises 14 residues. V was trimmed by 3 bases and J by 4 bases, leaving 12 bases between them. From germline, CDR1 is MNHEY and CDR2 SMNVEV (reference sequence). The CDR3 sequence is CASSLGGGLYGYTF. The CDR3 DNA is TGTGCCAGCAGTTTGGGCGGAGGACTCTATGGCTACACCTTC.

The chain uses TRBV2 and TRBJ1-2; D might be TRBD1 (6 bases). CDR3 length: 14 residues. Per the germline V gene, CDR1 is SNHLY and CDR2 is FYNNEI. The V gene lost 5 bases and the J gene lost 4 bases, with 14 bases spanning the gap. Here the CDR3 DNA reads TGTGCCAGCAGTCCGGACAGACGTGCCTATGGCTACACCTTC. Its protein product is CASSPDRRAYGYTF.

V usage is TRBV5-1 and J usage is TRBJ1-4; D gene uncertain. Germline V gene sequence: CDR1 SGHRS, CDR2 YFSETQ. V shed 0 bases and J shed 4 bases, with 7 bases lying between them. This CDR3 region has 14 residues. CDR3 DNA sequence: TGCGCCAGCAGCTTGGCCGGGGATAATGAAAAACTGTTTTTT. Translating gives CASSLAGDNEKLFF.